The 19 T cell receptor beta chains reported below all come from one sample, sequenced in a study of CD8 T cells in Susac syndrome. An amount of RNA that ranged from about 0.45 to 1 ug was reverse transcribed with random hexamers. From the immunoSEQ multiplex PCR reads, TCRdb called clonotypes with MiXCR, one entry per CDR3 protein. The table has 80,000 to 90,000 distinct CDR3 sequences, 95% seen once; the top ten hold roughly 0.46%. Sequenced input: CD8+ T cells from PBMCs. The receptor source for this set is a human donor with Susac syndrome.

The V gene is TRBV4-3, the J gene TRBJ2-7, with 10 bases fitting TRBD2. Unmatched junction bases numbered 13, after V lost 4 bases and J lost 4 bases. Germline assignment: CDR1 LGHNA and CDR2 YSLEER. CDR3 size: 17 residues. The CDR3 bases are TGCGCCAGCAGCCCAGTCTGGGGGGCTAGCGGGAGTTACGAGCAGTACTTC. Translated, it gives CASSPVWGASGSYEQYF.

This chain uses TRBV12-3 or TRBV12-4 with TRBJ1-1, with D uncertain. This CDR3 contains 12 residues. The V end lost 4 bases, the J end lost 5 bases, and 8 bases lay between the germline ends. This chain's CDR3 is CASSSSLTEAFF. The CDR3 DNA follows: TGTGCCAGCAGTTCTTCCTTAACTGAAGCTTTCTTT.

This chain joins TRBV3-1 and TRBJ2-1; D gene ambiguous. Trimming stripped 0 bases from V and 3 bases from J, with 6 bases between. The CDR3 covers 14 residues. Per the germline V gene, CDR1 is LGHDT and CDR2 is YNNKEL (reference sequence). For the CDR3, the DNA is TGTGCCAGCAGCCAAGAGTACGGCTACAATGAGCAGTTCTTC. Translated: CASSQEYGYNEQFF.

The chain combines TRBV28 with TRBJ2-7, with TRBD2 matching 9 bases. Germline loops: CDR1 MDHEN, CDR2 SYDVKM. V trimming: 5 bases; J trimming: 2 bases; junction bases outside the gene matches: 10. The CDR3 consists of 16 residues. The CDR3 reads CASSPQWASGTYEQYF. In DNA form, the CDR3 reads TGTGCCAGCAGTCCCCAGTGGGCTAGCGGGACCTACGAGCAGTACTTC.

The chain employs TRBV20-1 and TRBJ2-3; tentative D call: TRBD1 (6 bases). The germline V gene has CDR1 DFQATT and CDR2 SNEGSKA (reference sequence). The V and J ends lost 3 bases and 3 bases respectively, with 13 bases between them. The CDR3 is 14 residues long. CDR3 in amino acids: CSARATGSTDTQYF. As DNA, the CDR3 is TGCAGTGCTAGGGCGACAGGATCTACAGATACGCAGTATTTT.

The rearrangement links TRBV15 to TRBJ2-3, with 7 bases identical to TRBD2. Germline V gene lookup returns CDR1 LNHNV and CDR2 YYDKDF (reference sequence). This CDR3 has 16 amino acids. V trimming: 1 base; J trimming: 1 base; junction bases outside the gene matches: 5. CDR3 nucleotide sequence: TGTGCCACCAGCAGAGGAACTAGCGAAGGCACAGATACGCAGTATTTT. This encodes CATSRGTSEGTDTQYF.

This clonotype was counted once. The chain couples TRBV28 to TRBJ2-3; D is unresolved. Germline CDR1 is MDHEN and CDR2 is SYDVKM. V gave up 3 bases and J gave up 5 bases, with 6 bases separating them. CDR3 length equals 12 residues. CDR3 sequence reads: CASSFDQDTQYF. The CDR3 coding sequence is TGTGCCAGCAGTTTCGACCAAGATACGCAGTATTTT.

This chain links TRBV27 with TRBJ2-7, with TRBD1 identical over 10 bases. Germline V CDR1 and CDR2: MNHEY, SMNVEV (reference sequence). The CDR3 is 15 residues long. V dropped 4 bases and J dropped 0; count of bases not matched to a gene: 3. CDR3 protein: CASSSRDRGSYEQYF. The DNA of the CDR3 is TGTGCCAGCAGTTCCCGGGACAGGGGCTCCTACGAGCAGTACTTC.

A word on this clonotype: At one end the junction does not follow the germline gene, possibly because of a read error. The chain uses TRBV29-1 and TRBJ2-1; the D gene is possibly TRBD2 (6 bases). The CDR3 loop spans 14 amino acids. The germline gives CDR1 SQVTM, CDR2 ANQGSEA. The CDR3 coding sequence is TGCAGCGTTGAAGGGCGGGACTCCAACAATGAGCAGTTCTTC. It translates to CSVEGRDSNNEQFF.

The gene calls are TRBV29-1 and TRBJ2-1, with D hard to call. The CDR3 has 12 amino acids. With 0 bases removed from V and 3 bases from J, the gap between germline ends came to 3 bases. Germline-derived CDR1 and CDR2 are SQVTM and ANQGSEA. CDR3 DNA sequence: TGCAGCGTTGAAGAAGGCTACAATGAGCAGTTCTTC. It encodes CSVEEGYNEQFF.

This clonotype was seen a single time. The chain has TRBV29-1 and TRBJ2-3; D uncertain. The V end was cut by 7 bases, the J end by 2 bases, with 13 bases between. CDR1 is SQVTM and CDR2 is ANQGSEA in the germline V gene. The CDR3 contains 13 residues. The DNA for the CDR3 is TGCAGCGCCGACGGAGAGGCCACAGATACGCAGTATTTT. It translates to CSADGEATDTQYF.

This chain uses TRBV7-2 with TRBJ2-7; weak D call: TRBD1 (5 bases). The germline V gene encodes CDR1 SGHTA and CDR2 FQGNSA. The CDR3 is 14 amino acids. With 4 bases removed from V and 3 bases from J, the gap between germline ends came to 13 bases. CDR3 sequence: CASSSSRQNYEQYF. CDR3 in DNA: TGTGCCAGCAGCTCATCTCGACAGAACTACGAGCAGTACTTC.

This chain connects TRBV20-1 to TRBJ1-2; 10 nucleotides agree with TRBD1. V shed 4 bases, J shed 4 bases, and the junction held 9 bases outside the gene matches. The CDR3 length is 15 residues. CDR1 and CDR2 from the germline V gene are DFQATT and SNEGSKA (reference sequence). This CDR3 is CSAKSTRTGGYGYTF. The CDR3 region has the DNA TGCAGTGCTAAATCCACCAGGACAGGGGGCTATGGCTACACCTTC.

The chain is built from TRBV13 and TRBJ2-5; tentatively, D is TRBD2 (6 bases). V lost 4 bases, J lost 0 bases, and 9 bases lay in between. The CDR3 consists of 14 residues. CDR1 PRHDT and CDR2 FYEKMQ come from the germline V gene (reference sequence). CDR3 DNA sequence: TGTGCCAGCAGCTGGGGAGGTGACCAAGAGACCCAGTACTTC. It specifies CASSWGGDQETQYF.

V and J are TRBV30 and TRBJ1-5; weak D call: TRBD1 (6 bases). V was clipped by 5 bases and J by 8 bases, with 19 bases between them. From germline, CDR1 is GTSNPN and CDR2 SVGIG (reference sequence). This CDR3 has 14 amino acids. For the CDR3, the DNA is TGTGCCTGGGGCGCGGGGGGCCTTCCAGAGCCCCAGCATTTT. Translating gives CAWGAGGLPEPQHF.

The V and J genes are TRBV3-1 and TRBJ2-5; D unclear. The CDR3 contains 14 residues. Germline values: CDR1 LGHDT, CDR2 YNNKEL (reference sequence). Trimming shortened V by 3 bases and J by 2 bases, and 10 bases separated the two germline ends. The CDR3 region is CASSQGCRQETQYF. CDR3 bases: TGTGCCAGCAGCCAGGGGTGTAGACAAGAGACCCAGTACTTC.

The chain couples TRBV13 to TRBJ2-2; no reliable D call. This CDR3 has 14 amino acids. Germline V lookup: CDR1 PRHDT, CDR2 FYEKMQ (reference sequence). V shed 3 bases and J shed 7 bases, with 12 bases lying between them. CDR3 sequence (DNA): TGTGCCAGCAGCTTCTATCGGACGAACGGGGAGCTGTTTTTT. Translated: CASSFYRTNGELFF.

The chain combines TRBV25-1 with TRBJ1-2; D not resolved. Germline CDR1 and CDR2: MGHDK and SYGVNS. V was clipped by 1 base and J by 2 bases, with 11 bases between them. This CDR3 has 15 amino acids. The CDR3 DNA follows: TGTGCCAGCAGTGAATTCGGAGCGGACAACTATGGCTACACCTTC. The encoded protein is CASSEFGADNYGYTF.

This chain joins TRBV9 and TRBJ2-5; D possibly corresponds to TRBD1 (5 bases). Trimming left V 5 bases short and J 5 bases short, with 22 bases between. Germline V gene lookup returns CDR1 SGDLS and CDR2 YYNGEE. This CDR3 region has 16 residues. The CDR3 nucleotides read TGTGCCAGCAGTCTCGGCCAGACAGCGTTCCCCGAGACCCAGTACTTC. This sequence encodes CASSLGQTAFPETQYF. The full variable domain, rest sourced from reference TRBV9 and TRBJ2-5, is DSGVTQTPKHLITATGQRVTLRCSPRSGDLSVYWYQQSLDQGLQFLIQYYNGEERAKGNILERFSAQQFPDLHSELNLSSLELGDSALYFCASSLGQTAFPETQYFGPGTRLLVL.